The 3 T cell receptor beta chains below come from one sample, sequenced in a study of CD8+ T cells in alopecia areata. cDNA prepared by RNA extraction and subsequent reverse transcription served as the template for sequencing. Assay used: immunoSEQ multiplex PCR; TCRdb lists only in-frame clones, some missing. The sample carries 200,000 to 250,000 clones, around three fifths recorded once. Material: CD8+ T cells sorted from blood. Every receptor here comes from a human donor in good health.

V and J are TRBV14 and TRBJ2-3; D unclear. V was trimmed by 7 bases and J by 1 base, leaving 18 bases between them. The CDR3 totals 16 residues. From germline, CDR1 is SGHDN and CDR2 FVKESK. In DNA form, the CDR3 reads TGTGCCAGCAAGCTCCGGGCCGCCAGTGGCACAGATACGCAGTATTTT. Translated: CASKLRAASGTDTQYF.

The J gene is TRBJ2-5, the V gene TRBV7-9; D uncertain. This CDR3 comprises 14 residues. Germline V gives CDR1 SEHNR, CDR2 FQNEAQ (reference sequence). With 1 base removed from V and 2 bases from J, the gap between germline ends came to 8 bases. CDR3 protein: CASSLVSGQETQYF. In DNA form, the CDR3 reads TGTGCCAGCAGCTTAGTGTCAGGACAAGAGACCCAGTACTTC.

The J gene is TRBJ2-5, the V gene TRBV9; possibly TRBD2 for D (5 bases). Trimming shortened V by 4 bases and J by 5 bases, and 15 bases separated the two germline ends. Looked up from germline, CDR1 is SGDLS and CDR2 is YYNGEE. The CDR3 runs 14 residues. CDR3 residues: CASSRRPGVETQYF. DNA of the CDR3: TGTGCCAGCAGCCGCCGACCCGGGGTGGAGACCCAGTACTTC.